These 14 T cell receptor beta chains were sequenced from one sample in a study of blood T cell repertoires in COVID-19. TCRdb's copy holds only in-frame clones and misses some; the assay was immunoSEQ multiplex PCR. The profile shows 160,000 or so clones, around 80% of them singletons. Specimen: PBMCs or T cells enriched from blood (not recorded which). Receptors originate from a man between 40 and 49 years old who had recovered from COVID-19.

The chain has TRBV29-1 and TRBJ1-4, with TRBD1 matching 10 bases. Germline CDR1 and CDR2: SQVTM and ANQGSEA. J was trimmed by 7 bases and V by 4 bases; bases with no gene match: 6. The CDR3 is 14 amino acids. The DNA for the CDR3 is TGCAGCGTTGGATCTCGGGACAGGGGTGAAAAACTGTTTTTT. It specifies CSVGSRDRGEKLFF.

The chain employs TRBV11-2 and TRBJ2-3; a possible D gene is TRBD2 (6 bases). The V end was cut by 3 bases, the J end by 5 bases, with 12 bases between. The CDR3 has 14 amino acids. Germline CDR1 is SGHAT and CDR2 is FQNNGV. The CDR3 sequence is CASSFSGGRDTQYF. In DNA, the CDR3 is TGTGCCAGCAGCTTTTCTGGGGGGAGAGATACGCAGTATTTT.

The chain combines TRBV10-3 with TRBJ1-2; the D gene is possibly TRBD1 (5 bases). Germline assignment: CDR1 ENHRY and CDR2 SYGVKD. Trimming cost V 5 bases and J 6 bases, with 13 bases left between them. The CDR3 totals 13 residues. CDR3 residues: CAISSGEEHGYTF. CDR3 nucleotides: TGTGCCATCAGTTCGGGGGAGGAGCATGGCTACACCTTC.

The chain links TRBV18 to TRBJ2-7, with 7 bases fitting TRBD1. V dropped 6 bases and J dropped 1; count of bases not matched to a gene: 9. Germline values: CDR1 KGHSH, CDR2 LQKENI. CDR3 size: 15 residues. As DNA, the CDR3 is TGTGCCAGCTCCGAGTCGGGACAGCCATCCTACGAGCAGTACTTC. It encodes CASSESGQPSYEQYF.

The chain combines TRBV11-2 with TRBJ1-2, with a tentative D call TRBD1 (6 bases). CDR1 and CDR2 (germline): SGHAT, FQNNGV. Trimming removed 0 bases at V and 0 bases at J, with 8 bases between. This CDR3 contains 15 residues. The CDR3 here is CASSLEQGANYGYTF. DNA of the CDR3: TGTGCCAGCAGCTTAGAACAGGGTGCTAACTATGGCTACACCTTC.

There are a few counts of this clone. This chain connects TRBV2 to TRBJ1-1, with D perhaps matching TRBD1 (5 bases). Germline values: CDR1 SNHLY, CDR2 FYNNEI. The V end was cut by 6 bases, the J end by 5 bases, with 16 bases between. The CDR3 covers 14 residues. CDR3 sequence (DNA): TGTGCCAGCAGGGGAACAGGTGGGAGGACTGAAGCTTTCTTT. Translating gives CASRGTGGRTEAFF.

The CDR3 DNA sequence: TGCGCCAGCAGCTCGGGACTACGGGACTATGGCTACACCTTC. Translation gives CASSSGLRDYGYTF. The gene calls are TRBV5-1 and TRBJ1-2, with D possibly being TRBD1 (5 bases). V was pared by 3 bases and J by 3 bases, with 12 bases between. CDR1 and CDR2 from the germline V gene are SGHRS and YFSETQ. The CDR3 is 14 residues long.

The chain is built from TRBV12-2 and TRBJ1-5; the D call TRBD1 from the table was never checked on the DNA. TRBV12-2 corresponds to a pseudogene. The CDR3 loop spans 20 amino acids. This chain's CDR3 is CASRLEAGQGKFWSNQPQHF. The CDR3 DNA reads TGTGCAAGTCGCTTAGAGGCGGGACAGGGGAAATTTTGGAGCAATCAGCCCCAGCATTTT.

This clone was counted a few times. J is TRBJ2-3 and V is TRBV2, with a weak D call TRBD1 (6 bases). This CDR3 has 15 amino acids. The V and J ends lost 4 bases and 3 bases respectively, with 14 bases between them. Germline CDR1 reads SNHLY; CDR2 reads FYNNEI. The CDR3 DNA sequence: TGTGCCAGCAGTGTCGGACAGTTAGGAACAGATACGCAGTATTTT. This codes for CASSVGQLGTDTQYF.

The chain employs TRBV5-1 and TRBJ2-2, with TRBD1 as a possible D gene (6 bases). Trimming took off 4 bases at V and 1 base at J, with 8 bases between the two ends. The CDR3 runs 14 residues. In germline, CDR1 is SGHRS, CDR2 YFSETQ. Here the CDR3 reads CASSPGENTGELFF. The CDR3 nucleotides are TGCGCCAGCAGCCCAGGGGAGAACACCGGGGAGCTGTTTTTT.

The rearrangement joins TRBV3-1 (or the pseudogene TRBV3-2) to TRBJ2-1, with 12 positions matching TRBD2. From germline, CDR1 is LGHDT and CDR2 YNNKEL (reference sequence). V dropped 4 bases and J dropped 4; count of bases not matched to a gene: 2. CDR3 length equals 15 residues. The CDR3: CASSPSGGGYNEQFF. The CDR3 region has the DNA TGTGCCAGCAGCCCTAGCGGGGGGGGATACAATGAGCAGTTCTTC.

V and J are TRBV6-5 and TRBJ1-2; D call uncertain. The CDR3 is 15 amino acids. Germline values: CDR1 MNHEY, CDR2 SVGAGI. V dropped 2 bases and J dropped 8 bases, with 18 bases sitting between them. The CDR3 region is CASSYVPGDARGYTF. CDR3 DNA sequence: TGTGCCAGCAGTTACGTGCCGGGAGATGCGAGAGGCTACACCTTC.

This chain joins TRBV6-1 and TRBJ1-6, with 8 nucleotides matching TRBD1. V gave up 2 bases and J gave up 7 bases; unmatched junction bases: 4. The CDR3 is 15 residues long. Germline assignment: CDR1 MNHNS and CDR2 SASEGT. The CDR3 sequence: CASSEMGQANSPLHF. CDR3 coding DNA: TGTGCCAGCAGTGAAATGGGACAGGCAAATTCACCCCTCCACTTT.

CDR3 amino acids: CASRRTGVAGELFF. CDR3 in DNA: TGTGCCAGCAGACGGACAGGGGTGGCCGGGGAGCTGTTTTTT. This chain joins TRBV27 and TRBJ2-2, with 9 bases aligning to TRBD1. This CDR3 comprises 14 residues. CDR1 is MNHEY and CDR2 is SMNVEV in the germline V gene (reference sequence). V was pared by 6 bases and J by 6 bases, with 5 bases of the junction left unmatched.